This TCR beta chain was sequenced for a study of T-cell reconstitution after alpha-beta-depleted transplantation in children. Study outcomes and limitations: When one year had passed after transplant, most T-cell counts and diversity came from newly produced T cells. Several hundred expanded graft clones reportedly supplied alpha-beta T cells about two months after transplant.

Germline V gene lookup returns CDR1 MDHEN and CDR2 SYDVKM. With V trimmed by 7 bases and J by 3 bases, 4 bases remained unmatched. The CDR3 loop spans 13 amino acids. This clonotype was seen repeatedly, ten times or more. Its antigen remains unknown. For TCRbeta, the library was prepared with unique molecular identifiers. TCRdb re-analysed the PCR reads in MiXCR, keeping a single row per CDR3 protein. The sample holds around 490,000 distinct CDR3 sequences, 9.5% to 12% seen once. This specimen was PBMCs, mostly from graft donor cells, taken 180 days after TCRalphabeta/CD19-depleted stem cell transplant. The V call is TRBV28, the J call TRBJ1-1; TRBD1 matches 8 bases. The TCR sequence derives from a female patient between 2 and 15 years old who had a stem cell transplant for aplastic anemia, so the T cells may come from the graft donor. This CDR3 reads CASTLQGDTEAFF. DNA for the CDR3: TGTGCCAGCACTCTACAGGGGGACACTGAAGCTTTCTTT.